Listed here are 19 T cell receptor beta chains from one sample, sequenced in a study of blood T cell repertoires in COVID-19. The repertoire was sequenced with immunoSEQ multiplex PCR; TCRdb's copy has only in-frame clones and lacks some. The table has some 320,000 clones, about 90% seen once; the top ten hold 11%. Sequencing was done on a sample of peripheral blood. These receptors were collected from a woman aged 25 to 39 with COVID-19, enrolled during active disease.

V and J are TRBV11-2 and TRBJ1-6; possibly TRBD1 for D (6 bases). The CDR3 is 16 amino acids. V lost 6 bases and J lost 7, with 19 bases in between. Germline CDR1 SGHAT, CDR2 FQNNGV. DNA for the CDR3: TGTGCCAGCAGTCAGGGCAGGGGCCAGAAGAATTCACCCCTCCACTTT. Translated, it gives CASSQGRGQKNSPLHF.

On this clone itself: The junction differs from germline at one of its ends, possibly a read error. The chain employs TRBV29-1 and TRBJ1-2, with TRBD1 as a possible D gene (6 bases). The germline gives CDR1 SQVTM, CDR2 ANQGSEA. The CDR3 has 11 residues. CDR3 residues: CSVEKPGDIPF. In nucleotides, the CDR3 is TGCAGCGTTGAAAAACCAGGGGACATACCCTTC. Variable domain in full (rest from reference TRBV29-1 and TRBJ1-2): SAVISQKPSRDICQRGTSLTIQCQVDSQVTMMFWYRQQPGQSLTLIATANQGSEATYESGFVIDKFPISRPNLTFSTLTVSNMSPEDSSIYLCSVEKPGDIPFGSGTRLTVV.

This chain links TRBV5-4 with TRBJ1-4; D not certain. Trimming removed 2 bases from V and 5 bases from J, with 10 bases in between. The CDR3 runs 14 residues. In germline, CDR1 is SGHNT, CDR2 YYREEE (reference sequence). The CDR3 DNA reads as TGTGCCAGCAGCTTCGGGGTCATGAATGAAAAACTGTTTTTT. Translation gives CASSFGVMNEKLFF. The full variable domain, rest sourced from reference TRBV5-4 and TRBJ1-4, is ETGVTQSPTHLIKTRGQQVTLRCSSQSGHNTVSWYQQALGQGPQFIFQYYREEENGRGNFPPRFSGLQFPNYSSELNVNALELDDSALYLCASSFGVMNEKLFFGSGTQLSVL.

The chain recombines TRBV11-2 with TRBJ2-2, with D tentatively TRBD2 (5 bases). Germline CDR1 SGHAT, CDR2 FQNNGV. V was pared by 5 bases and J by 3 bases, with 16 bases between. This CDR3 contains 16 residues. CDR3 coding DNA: TGTGCCAGCAGCCTCGCCCGGGGTACGGACACCGGGGAGCTGTTTTTT. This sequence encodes CASSLARGTDTGELFF.

CDR3: CASSPANTGELFF. The CDR3, as DNA: TGCGCCAGCAGTCCAGCGAACACCGGGGAGCTGTTTTTT. This rearrangement joins TRBV5-1 to TRBJ2-2; no firm D call. CDR1 is SGHRS, CDR2 YFSETQ, per germline. Trimming cost V 5 bases and J 0 bases, with 5 bases left between them. The CDR3 loop spans 13 amino acids.

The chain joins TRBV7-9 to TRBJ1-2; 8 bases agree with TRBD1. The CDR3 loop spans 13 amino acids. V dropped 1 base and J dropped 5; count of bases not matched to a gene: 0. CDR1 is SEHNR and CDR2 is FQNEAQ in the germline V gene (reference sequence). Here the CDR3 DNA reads TGTGCCAGCAGCTTAGGACAGGGGTATGGCTACACCTTC. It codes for CASSLGQGYGYTF.

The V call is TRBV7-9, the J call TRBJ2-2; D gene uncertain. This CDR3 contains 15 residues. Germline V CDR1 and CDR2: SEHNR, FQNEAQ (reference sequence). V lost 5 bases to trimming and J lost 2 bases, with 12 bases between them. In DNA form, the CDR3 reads TGTGCCAGCAGCCCGAGAGTTACCAACACCGGGGAGCTGTTTTTT. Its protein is CASSPRVTNTGELFF.

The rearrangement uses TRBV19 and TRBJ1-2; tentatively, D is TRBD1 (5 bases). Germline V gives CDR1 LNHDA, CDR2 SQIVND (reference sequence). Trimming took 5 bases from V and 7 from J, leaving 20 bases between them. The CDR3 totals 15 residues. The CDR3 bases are TGTGCCAGTAGTTCCTGGAAGGGGATTATTGGTGGCTACACCTTC. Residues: CASSSWKGIIGGYTF.

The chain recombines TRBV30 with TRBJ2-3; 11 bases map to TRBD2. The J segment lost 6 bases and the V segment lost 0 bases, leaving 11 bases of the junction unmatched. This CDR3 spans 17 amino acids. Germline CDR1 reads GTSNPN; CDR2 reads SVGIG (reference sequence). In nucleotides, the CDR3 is TGTGCCTGGAGTGTCCCTCGTTTAGCGGGGGGGCGGGATACGCAGTATTTT. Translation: CAWSVPRLAGGRDTQYF.

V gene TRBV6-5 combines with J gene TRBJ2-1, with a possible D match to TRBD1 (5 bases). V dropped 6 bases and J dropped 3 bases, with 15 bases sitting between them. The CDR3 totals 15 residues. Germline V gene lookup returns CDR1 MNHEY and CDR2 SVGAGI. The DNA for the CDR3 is TGTGCCAGCAGATCCCCTGGACACCACTACAATGAGCAGTTCTTC. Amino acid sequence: CASRSPGHHYNEQFF.

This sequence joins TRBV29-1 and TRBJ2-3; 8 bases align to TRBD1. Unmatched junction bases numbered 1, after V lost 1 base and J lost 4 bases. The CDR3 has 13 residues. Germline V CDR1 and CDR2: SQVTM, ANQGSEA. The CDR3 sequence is CSVEGRGPDTQYF. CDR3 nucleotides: TGCAGCGTTGAAGGCAGGGGGCCAGATACGCAGTATTTT.

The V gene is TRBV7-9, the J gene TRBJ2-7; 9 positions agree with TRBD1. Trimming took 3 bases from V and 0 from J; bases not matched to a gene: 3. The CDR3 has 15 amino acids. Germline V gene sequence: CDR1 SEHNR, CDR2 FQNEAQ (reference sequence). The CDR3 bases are TGTGCCAGCAGCTTGGGACAGGGCCTCTCCTACGAGCAGTACTTC. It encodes CASSLGQGLSYEQYF.

The CDR3 DNA sequence: TGTGCCAGTAGTACAGAGGGGGGGGCGTCCTACGAGCAGTACTTC. The encoded protein is CASSTEGGASYEQYF. The chain recombines TRBV19 with TRBJ2-7; tentatively, D is TRBD2 (7 bases). The CDR3 consists of 15 residues. Germline CDR1 LNHDA, CDR2 SQIVND (reference sequence). With 4 bases removed from V and 1 base from J, the gap between germline ends came to 14 bases.

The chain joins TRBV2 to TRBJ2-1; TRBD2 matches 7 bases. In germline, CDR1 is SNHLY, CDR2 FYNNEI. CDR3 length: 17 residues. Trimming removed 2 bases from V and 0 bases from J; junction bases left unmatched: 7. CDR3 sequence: CASSEWASGASYNEQFF. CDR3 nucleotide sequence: TGTGCCAGCAGTGAATGGGCTAGCGGTGCCTCCTACAATGAGCAGTTCTTC.

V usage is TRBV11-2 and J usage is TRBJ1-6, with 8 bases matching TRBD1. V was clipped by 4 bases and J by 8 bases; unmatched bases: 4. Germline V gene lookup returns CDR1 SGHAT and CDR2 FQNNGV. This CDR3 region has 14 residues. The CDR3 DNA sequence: TGTGCCAGCAGCTCGGACAGGGCTGATTCACCCCTCCACTTT. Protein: CASSSDRADSPLHF.

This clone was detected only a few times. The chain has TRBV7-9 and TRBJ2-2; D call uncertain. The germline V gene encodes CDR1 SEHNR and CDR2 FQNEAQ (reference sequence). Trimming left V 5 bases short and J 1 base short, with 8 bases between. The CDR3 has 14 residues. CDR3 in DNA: TGTGCCAGCAGCCCCGTATGGAACACCGGGGAGCTGTTTTTT. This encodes CASSPVWNTGELFF.

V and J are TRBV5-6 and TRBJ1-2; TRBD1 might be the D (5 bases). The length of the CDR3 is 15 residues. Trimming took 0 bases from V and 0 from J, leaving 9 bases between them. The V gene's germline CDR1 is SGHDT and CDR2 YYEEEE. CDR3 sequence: CASSLVGGANYGYTF. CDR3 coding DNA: TGTGCCAGCAGCTTGGTTGGGGGGGCTAACTATGGCTACACCTTC. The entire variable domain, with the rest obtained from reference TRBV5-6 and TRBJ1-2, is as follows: DAGVTQSPTHLIKTRGQQVTLRCSPKSGHDTVSWYQQALGQGPQFIFQYYEEEERQRGNFPDRFSGHQFPNYSSELNVNALLLGDSALYLCASSLVGGANYGYTFGSGTRLTVV.

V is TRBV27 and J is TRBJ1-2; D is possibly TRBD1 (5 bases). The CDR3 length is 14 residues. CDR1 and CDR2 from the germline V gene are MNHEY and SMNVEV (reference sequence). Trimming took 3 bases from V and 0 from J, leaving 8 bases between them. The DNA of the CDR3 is TGTGCCAGCAGTTTGACAGAGTCTAACTATGGCTACACCTTC. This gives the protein CASSLTESNYGYTF.

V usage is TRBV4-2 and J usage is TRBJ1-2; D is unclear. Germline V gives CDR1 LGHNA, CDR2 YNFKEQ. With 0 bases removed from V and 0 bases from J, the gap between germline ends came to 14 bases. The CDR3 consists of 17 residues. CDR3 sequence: CASSQDLYAATNYGYTF. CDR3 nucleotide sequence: TGTGCCAGCAGCCAAGATCTTTACGCAGCGACTAACTATGGCTACACCTTC.